One sample yielded the 5 T cell receptor beta chains listed below, sequenced in a study of cytomegalovirus exposure and HLA in healthy donors. Vbeta (60) and Jbeta (13) primers were used in the PCR. Clones were read by immunoSEQ multiplex PCR, and TCRdb kept only the in-frame ones, dropping some. The table has approximately 140,000 clones, around three quarters seen once; the top ten hold around 1.9%. The sequencing input was PBMCs. The receptors here all came from a woman between 50 and 59 years old in good health and CMV-seronegative.

J is TRBJ1-2 and V is TRBV7-3, with D possibly TRBD1 on 5 matching bases. Trimming left V 2 bases short and J 5 bases short, with 18 bases between. CDR3 length equals 16 residues. Germline CDR1 and CDR2: SGHTA and FQGTGA. CDR3 loop: CASSLYPGSGGYGYTF. Here the CDR3 DNA reads TGTGCCAGCAGCTTATATCCGGGCTCGGGGGGGTATGGCTACACCTTC.

The rearrangement links TRBV27 to TRBJ1-2; possibly TRBD1 for D (5 bases). Trimming pared 2 bases from V and 4 bases from J, leaving 17 bases between. The CDR3 length is 16 residues. Germline CDR1 and CDR2: MNHEY and SMNVEV (reference sequence). The chain's CDR3 is CASSLGGGDAGYGYTF. CDR3 in DNA: TGTGCCAGCAGTTTAGGGGGAGGGGACGCCGGCTATGGCTACACCTTC.

The chain employs TRBV5-1 and TRBJ1-2; 12 bases align to TRBD1. Per the germline V gene, CDR1 is SGHRS and CDR2 is YFSETQ. This CDR3 has 17 amino acids. V was pared by 3 bases and J by 2 bases, with 8 bases of the junction left unmatched. CDR3 in amino acids: CASSSEGGQGANYGYTF. Written as DNA, the CDR3 is TGCGCCAGCAGCTCGGAGGGGGGACAGGGGGCAAACTATGGCTACACCTTC.

J is TRBJ2-5 and V is TRBV19, with TRBD1 matching 7 bases. V dropped 7 bases and J dropped 5; count of bases not matched to a gene: 13. The CDR3 is 15 amino acids. Per germline, CDR1 LNHDA and CDR2 SQIVND (reference sequence). As DNA, the CDR3 is TGTGCCAGTAAGGGGGCTCCCGGGCCAGGGGAGACCCAGTACTTC. Translation: CASKGAPGPGETQYF.

The sample holds a few counts of this clone. The V call is TRBV7-2, the J call TRBJ2-5; TRBD2 aligns across 12 bases. Germline trimming cut 4 bases from V and 5 bases from J; bases unmatched to any gene: 5. Germline V gene data show CDR1 as SGHTA and CDR2 as FQGNSA. The CDR3 is made up of 15 amino acids. The CDR3 loop reads CASSSRLAGEETQYF. The CDR3 nucleotides read TGTGCCAGCAGCTCGCGACTAGCGGGAGAGGAGACCCAGTACTTC.